The 7 T cell receptor beta chains given below trace back to one sample, sequenced in a study of technical replicates of blood from several donors (TCRdb year 2017). To prepare the library, the immunoSEQ multiplex PCR assay was applied. Held by TCRdb, this immuneACCESS table contains in-frame sequences only and omits some clones. Under half of the omission traces to an unresolved V gene where checked; the cause of the rest is unknown. A total of tens of thousands of clones appear in this sample, 90% to 95% of them only once. Roughly 4.2% of the sample goes to the ten largest clones. The material sequenced was PBMCs. The receptor set was obtained from a human donor in good health. Some clones in this sample may be carry-over from other donors' samples.

This chain joins TRBV20-1 and TRBJ2-1; D is ambiguous. CDR1 and CDR2 from the germline V gene are DFQATT and SNEGSKA (reference sequence). V was cut by 2 bases and J by 7 bases, with 6 bases left in between. There are 11 residues in the CDR3. CDR3 in amino acids: CSARTQNEQFF. The CDR3 DNA is TGCAGTGCTAGAACGCAGAATGAGCAGTTCTTC.

The chain couples TRBV2 to TRBJ1-1; 7 bases line up with TRBD1. With 3 bases clipped from V and 6 bases from J, the junction kept 10 bases outside the gene matches. CDR1 SNHLY and CDR2 FYNNEI come from the germline V gene. The CDR3 loop spans 15 amino acids. The CDR3 sequence is CASSERQTGAAEAFF. CDR3 DNA: TGTGCCAGCAGTGAGCGCCAAACAGGGGCGGCTGAAGCTTTCTTT.

V and J are TRBV19 and TRBJ1-2; unclear D gene. In germline, CDR1 is LNHDA, CDR2 SQIVND (reference sequence). V dropped 9 bases and J dropped 3 bases, with 17 bases sitting between them. The CDR3 extends over 14 amino acids. The CDR3: CASQERGRYYGYTF. The CDR3 nucleotides are TGTGCCAGCCAAGAGCGGGGAAGGTACTATGGCTACACCTTC.

This chain connects TRBV5-1 to TRBJ2-7; 10 nucleotides agree with TRBD2. The germline CDR1 and CDR2 sequences are SGHRS and YFSETQ. The CDR3 runs 14 residues. With V trimmed by 1 base and J by 3 bases, 1 base remained unmatched. The CDR3 bases are TGCGCCAGCAGCTTGACTAGCGGGGTCTACGAGCAGTACTTC. As protein: CASSLTSGVYEQYF.

This chain uses TRBV7-6 with TRBJ2-2; TRBD2 is a possible D gene (6 bases). Deletions cut 4 bases from V and 7 bases from J, with 13 bases between. CDR1 is SGHVS and CDR2 is FNYEAQ in the germline V gene. The CDR3 runs 14 residues. The CDR3 bases are TGTGCCAGCAGCTCCGGGAGATGGGGCGGGGAGCTGTTTTTT. Translation gives CASSSGRWGGELFF. Full variable domain (outside the CDR3, taken from reference TRBV7-6 and TRBJ2-2): GAGVSQSPRYKVTKRGQDVALRCDPISGHVSLYWYRQALGQGPEFLTYFNYEAQQDKSGLPNDRFSAERPEGSISTLTIQRTEQRDSAMYRCASSSGRWGGELFFGEGSRLTVL.

The chain is built from TRBV5-6 and TRBJ2-3, with 7 bases aligning to TRBD2. Germline V gene lookup returns CDR1 SGHDT and CDR2 YYEEEE. The CDR3 contains 16 residues. The trim removed 0 bases at V and 0 bases at J, leaving 4 bases unmatched. CDR3 nucleotides: TGTGCCAGCAGCTTGGGGGCGGGGGTAAGCACAGATACGCAGTATTTT. The encoded protein is CASSLGAGVSTDTQYF.

The J gene is TRBJ2-2, the V gene TRBV19, with D possibly matching TRBD1 (6 bases). This CDR3 has 13 amino acids. Trimming left V 8 bases short and J 2 bases short, with 9 bases between. Germline-derived CDR1 and CDR2 are LNHDA and SQIVND (reference sequence). Written as DNA, the CDR3 is TGTGCCAGTCCGGGACACAACACCGGGGAGCTGTTTTTT. Translating gives CASPGHNTGELFF.